The 26 T cell receptor beta chains listed next were all sequenced from one sample in a study of beta chain features in type 1 diabetes. Study findings and constraints: For Type 1 diabetes patients, all four CD4+ subsets carried TCRB CDR3s that were moderately but significantly shorter.

Their recognized antigens are unknown. The isolated RNA, all of it, was reverse transcribed, so expressed TCRB transcripts were what got sequenced. Sequencing was performed with immunoSEQ multiplex PCR; in TCRdb, only in-frame clones are kept and a portion is missing. The sample contains more than 100,000 clones, about a sixth of which appear only once. Sequenced material: central memory CD4+ T cells from blood. Receptors originate from a man aged 25-40 years with type 1 diabetes.

This clone was observed a few times. The gene calls are TRBV28 and TRBJ2-1; D might be TRBD1 (6 bases). Trimming took off 0 bases at V and 0 bases at J, with 9 bases between the two ends. CDR1 is MDHEN, CDR2 SYDVKM, per germline. The CDR3 is 16 amino acids. CDR3 residues: CASSLWGASSYNEQFF. For the CDR3, the DNA is TGTGCCAGCAGTTTATGGGGGGCCAGCTCCTACAATGAGCAGTTCTTC.

A few counts support this clone. The chain recombines TRBV7-2 with TRBJ2-3; D gene uncertain. Germline V lookup: CDR1 SGHTA, CDR2 FQGNSA. The CDR3 is 13 amino acids. Trimming removed 0 bases at V and 3 bases at J, with 4 bases between. CDR3 protein: CASSLAFTDTQYF. As DNA, the CDR3 is TGTGCCAGCAGCTTAGCCTTTACAGATACGCAGTATTTT. The variable domain in full, with the rest retrieved from reference TRBV7-2 and TRBJ2-3, is GAGVSQSPSNKVTEKGKDVELRCDPISGHTALYWYRQSLGQGLEFLIYFQGNSAPDKSGLPSDRFSAERTGGSVSTLTIQRTQQEDSAVYLCASSLAFTDTQYFGPGTRLTVL.

This clone was observed a few times. This chain uses TRBV2 with TRBJ2-5, with 8 bases matching TRBD1. The CDR3 runs 13 residues. V trimming: 8 bases; J trimming: 5 bases; junction bases outside the gene matches: 7. Germline loops: CDR1 SNHLY, CDR2 FYNNEI. CDR3 in DNA: TGTGCCAGCGGGGCGACAGGGGATGAGACCCAGTACTTC. Translated: CASGATGDETQYF.

In this sample, this clone turned up a few times. This chain connects TRBV29-1 to TRBJ2-3, with D possibly TRBD1 on 6 matching bases. Germline V gives CDR1 SQVTM, CDR2 ANQGSEA. V gave up 3 bases and J gave up 0 bases, with 13 bases separating them. The CDR3 runs to 15 residues. In nucleotides, the CDR3 is TGCAGCGTTGATTTGCCAGGGGATAGCACAGATACGCAGTATTTT. Translated: CSVDLPGDSTDTQYF.

This clone was recorded a few times. The chain is built from TRBV28 and TRBJ1-4; no clear D. The CDR3 is 14 amino acids. Germline V gene sequence: CDR1 MDHEN, CDR2 SYDVKM. The V end was cut by 5 bases, the J end by 10 bases, with 17 bases between. The DNA of the CDR3 is TGTGCCAGCAGTGTGAACCAAGGGTATGGAAAACTGTTTTTT. Encoded protein: CASSVNQGYGKLFF.

The chain uses TRBV2 and TRBJ2-3, with 10 bases fitting TRBD2. Germline values: CDR1 SNHLY, CDR2 FYNNEI. The CDR3 covers 18 residues. The ends lost 4 bases at V and 4 bases at J; junction bases unmatched: 14. CDR3 DNA: TGTGCCAGCAGTGTCCGAAGCGAGCGGGGGGGCCGGGCAGATACGCAGTATTTT. This encodes CASSVRSERGGRADTQYF.

The chain has TRBV27 and TRBJ1-6, with TRBD1 as a possible D gene (5 bases). CDR1 is MNHEY and CDR2 is SMNVEV in the germline V gene (reference sequence). The CDR3 has 13 amino acids. With 3 bases removed from V and 10 bases from J, the gap between germline ends came to 10 bases. The CDR3: CASSFSGWSPLHF. CDR3 DNA sequence: TGTGCCAGCAGTTTCTCAGGGTGGTCACCCCTCCACTTT.

The chain links TRBV7-6 to TRBJ2-1; TRBD1 aligns across 8 bases. The length of the CDR3 is 16 residues. Trimming cost V 5 bases and J 3 bases; bases outside gene matches: 9. CDR1 and CDR2 (germline): SGHVS, FNYEAQ. DNA of the CDR3: TGTGCCAGCAGCCTCTCCTCAGGGGGCGGCTACAATGAGCAGTTCTTC. Translated: CASSLSSGGGYNEQFF.

The chain employs TRBV7-2 and TRBJ1-2, with no clear D. Per the germline V gene, CDR1 is SGHTA and CDR2 is FQGNSA. V was clipped by 5 bases and J by 4 bases, with 11 bases between them. The CDR3 sequence is 13 residues long. DNA of the CDR3: TGTGCCAGCAGCAAAACAGACTCCTATGGCTACACCTTC. Protein: CASSKTDSYGYTF.

The chain couples TRBV9 to TRBJ2-3; D is perhaps TRBD2 (6 bases). V lost 0 bases, J lost 3 bases, and 17 bases lay in between. Germline CDR1 and CDR2: SGDLS and YYNGEE. The CDR3 is made up of 17 amino acids. In DNA form, the CDR3 reads TGTGCCAGCAGCGTAGGAGTCCCCGGACGGGAGACAGATACGCAGTATTTT. Translation: CASSVGVPGRETDTQYF.

This clone came up a few times. The chain couples TRBV6-5 to TRBJ2-5; 8 positions agree with TRBD1. J lost 3 bases, V lost 6 bases, and 12 bases had no gene match. The CDR3 contains 16 residues. Germline CDR1 is MNHEY and CDR2 is SVGAGI. The CDR3, as DNA: TGTGCCAGCAGGTACCTTCTCGACAGGGGCAAAGAGACCCAGTACTTC. This encodes CASRYLLDRGKETQYF.

This clone was seen more than once but under ten times. J is TRBJ1-5 and V is TRBV18, with a weak D call TRBD1 (5 bases). The V and J ends lost 5 bases and 2 bases respectively, with 7 bases between them. The CDR3 contains 13 residues. Germline V gene sequence: CDR1 KGHSH, CDR2 LQKENI. Here the CDR3 DNA reads TGTGCCAGCTCAGCGACAGGCAATCAGCCCCAGCATTTT. Its protein is CASSATGNQPQHF. The full variable domain, in which reference TRBV18 and TRBJ1-5 provide the parts outside the CDR3, is NAGVMQNPRHLVRRRGQEARLRCSPMKGHSHVYWYRQLPEEGLKFMVYLQKENIIDESGMPKERFSAEFPKEGPSILRIQQVVRGDSAAYFCASSATGNQPQHFGDGTRLSIL.

This clone was counted ten times or more. This same CDR3 is encoded by further DNA sequences in the sample. The V gene is TRBV7-9, the J gene TRBJ1-6, with D maybe TRBD1 (6 bases). CDR1 is SEHNR and CDR2 is FQNEAQ in the germline V gene (reference sequence). Trimming stripped 4 bases from V and 10 bases from J, with 17 bases between. CDR3 length equals 15 residues. CDR3 nucleotides: TGTGCCAGCAGCTCAATGGGGGGGCGAGAATCACCCCTCCACTTT. Protein sequence: CASSSMGGRESPLHF.

The chain links TRBV9 to TRBJ2-3, with 9 bases identical to TRBD1. The CDR3 sequence is 15 residues long. V gave up 4 bases and J gave up 2 bases; unmatched junction bases: 5. Germline V gene sequence: CDR1 SGDLS, CDR2 YYNGEE. The CDR3 loop reads CASSTGQGPTDTQYF. Here the CDR3 DNA reads TGTGCCAGCAGCACCGGACAGGGGCCCACAGATACGCAGTATTTT.

The J gene is TRBJ2-4, the V gene TRBV29-1, with TRBD1 as a possible D gene (6 bases). Germline V gives CDR1 SQVTM, CDR2 ANQGSEA. The ends were cut back, 1 base at V and 6 bases at J, with 13 bases in the middle. The CDR3 covers 14 residues. The CDR3 is CSVEGVTGLNIQYF. The CDR3 DNA follows: TGCAGCGTTGAAGGGGTCACAGGGTTAAACATTCAGTACTTC.

V usage is TRBV30 and J usage is TRBJ2-5; D not resolved. CDR3 length: 12 residues. CDR1 is GTSNPN and CDR2 is SVGIG in the germline V gene (reference sequence). Deletions cut 2 bases from V and 5 bases from J, with 9 bases between. The CDR3 is CAWSFSWETQYF. The CDR3 nucleotides read TGTGCCTGGAGTTTTTCGTGGGAGACCCAGTACTTC.

This clone was observed a handful of times. The V call is TRBV7-2, the J call TRBJ1-2, with no clear D. This CDR3 contains 14 residues. Germline V gene lookup returns CDR1 SGHTA and CDR2 FQGNSA. Trimming left V 5 bases short and J 2 bases short, with 12 bases between. The CDR3 region is CASSVNRANYGYTF. CDR3 nucleotide sequence: TGTGCCAGCAGCGTCAATAGGGCCAACTATGGCTACACCTTC. Variable domain in full (rest from reference TRBV7-2 and TRBJ1-2): GAGVSQSPSNKVTEKGKDVELRCDPISGHTALYWYRQSLGQGLEFLIYFQGNSAPDKSGLPSDRFSAERTGGSVSTLTIQRTQQEDSAVYLCASSVNRANYGYTFGSGTRLTVV.

The chain couples TRBV5-4 to TRBJ2-3; 14 positions agree with TRBD2. The J segment lost 8 bases and the V segment lost 0 bases, leaving 11 bases of the junction unmatched. Germline V gene data show CDR1 as SGHNT and CDR2 as YYREEE (reference sequence). The CDR3 loop spans 18 amino acids. CDR3 nucleotides: TGTGCCAGCAGCTTGGCCGTGACTAGCGGGGGGGCAGCAGGTACGCAGTATTTT. Its translation is CASSLAVTSGGAAGTQYF.

This clone appeared many times. V usage is TRBV7-2 and J usage is TRBJ2-2; 7 bases fit TRBD1. With 4 bases clipped from V and 1 base from J, the junction kept 3 bases outside the gene matches. CDR3 size: 15 residues. Germline CDR1 and CDR2: SGHTA and FQGNSA. As DNA, the CDR3 is TGTGCCAGCAGCTCCCGACAGGGGAACACCGGGGAGCTGTTTTTT. It codes for CASSSRQGNTGELFF.

CDR3: CASQGVSTEGYGYTF. The CDR3 DNA is TGTGCCAGCCAGGGCGTGTCAACCGAAGGGTATGGCTACACCTTC. V usage is TRBV6-5 and J usage is TRBJ1-2; D may be TRBD1 (5 bases). V lost 8 bases, J lost 5 bases, and 21 bases lay in between. Germline V gene data show CDR1 as MNHEY and CDR2 as SVGAGI. The CDR3 sequence is 15 residues long.

J is TRBJ1-2 and V is TRBV9; D is possibly TRBD1 (5 bases). Trimming cost V 3 bases and J 0 bases, with 15 bases left between them. CDR3 length: 16 amino acids. The V gene's germline CDR1 is SGDLS and CDR2 YYNGEE. The CDR3 loop reads CASSDQGSWPNYGYTF. Written as DNA, the CDR3 is TGTGCCAGCAGCGATCAGGGAAGTTGGCCTAACTATGGCTACACCTTC.

The CDR3 DNA sequence: TGTGCCAGCGGGGACAGGGCCGAGCAGTACTTC. This codes for CASGDRAEQYF. This chain connects TRBV19 to TRBJ2-7; 9 nucleotides match TRBD1. V lost 9 bases to trimming and J lost 6 bases; unmatched junction nucleotides: 3. CDR1 and CDR2 from the germline V gene are LNHDA and SQIVND (reference sequence). The CDR3 is 11 residues long.

CDR3 DNA: TGTGCCAGCAACCTTTCGGGACAGAACAATGAGCAGTTCTTC. Its protein is CASNLSGQNNEQFF. This chain joins TRBV28 and TRBJ2-1; 7 bases align to TRBD1. The V segment lost 7 bases and the J segment 5 bases; nucleotides outside the gene matches: 8. The germline CDR1 and CDR2 sequences are MDHEN and SYDVKM. This CDR3 is built from 14 residues.

This clone was found a few times. The chain combines TRBV28 with TRBJ2-3; possibly TRBD1 or TRBD2 for D (5 bases each). The V end lost 6 bases, the J end lost 1 base, and 11 bases lay between the germline ends. CDR1 MDHEN and CDR2 SYDVKM come from the germline V gene. This CDR3 is 14 amino acids long. The CDR3 loop reads CASSPRGGTDTQYF. DNA for the CDR3: TGTGCCAGCAGCCCGCGAGGGGGCACAGATACGCAGTATTTT.

The chain couples TRBV7-2 to TRBJ2-1; D not certain. Trimming left V 3 bases short and J 9 bases short, with 9 bases between. CDR3 size: 12 residues. From germline, CDR1 is SGHTA and CDR2 FQGNSA. The CDR3 loop reads CASSLGYIEQFF. The CDR3 DNA reads as TGTGCCAGCAGCTTGGGTTATATTGAGCAGTTCTTC. Using reference TRBV7-2 and TRBJ2-1 for the parts outside the CDR3, the full variable domain is GAGVSQSPSNKVTEKGKDVELRCDPISGHTALYWYRQSLGQGLEFLIYFQGNSAPDKSGLPSDRFSAERTGGSVSTLTIQRTQQEDSAVYLCASSLGYIEQFFGPGTRLTVL.

This chain uses TRBV29-1 with TRBJ2-5; 11 bases match TRBD2. The J call is in doubt because the DNA end fits TRBJ2-7 better. Germline CDR1 SQVTM, CDR2 ANQGSEA. There are 15 residues in the CDR3. CDR3 region: CSVGELAGVSYEQYF. The CDR3 DNA reads as TGCAGCGTTGGGGAACTAGCGGGGGTCTCCTACGAGCAGTACTTC.